The source of this TCR beta chain is a study of T-cell reconstitution after alpha-beta-depleted transplantation in children. Regarding this clonotype: No antigen is known for it.

General study findings and limits: The authors attributed T-cell counts and diversity one year after transplant mostly to newly produced T cells. Alpha-beta T cells present about two months after transplant were reported to originate from several hundred expanded graft clones. After transplant, high TCRbeta diversity at day 60 in some patients arose from surviving recipient T cells and thymic progenitors.

A TCRbeta library incorporating unique molecular identifiers was prepared. A single record per CDR3 protein comes from TCRdb applying MiXCR to the PCR reads. The table shows a few hundred thousand distinct CDR3 sequences, with more than 20% occurring only once. The CDR3 has 14 residues. Germline CDR1 and CDR2: SNHLY and FYNNEI. Trimming pared 8 bases from V and 7 bases from J, leaving 18 bases between. Sequenced material: PBMCs, mostly from graft donor cells, taken 360 days after TCRalphabeta/CD19-depleted stem cell transplant. This TCR was sampled from a female patient between 2 and 15 years old who had a stem cell transplant for congenital amegakaryocytic thrombocytopenia, so the T cells may come from the graft donor. The V call is TRBV2, the J call TRBJ2-1, with D perhaps TRBD2 (6 bases). CDR3 DNA sequence: TGTGCCAGCGGCCTCCTACGGGGGTCTAATGAGCAGTTCTTC. This sequence encodes CASGLLRGSNEQFF.